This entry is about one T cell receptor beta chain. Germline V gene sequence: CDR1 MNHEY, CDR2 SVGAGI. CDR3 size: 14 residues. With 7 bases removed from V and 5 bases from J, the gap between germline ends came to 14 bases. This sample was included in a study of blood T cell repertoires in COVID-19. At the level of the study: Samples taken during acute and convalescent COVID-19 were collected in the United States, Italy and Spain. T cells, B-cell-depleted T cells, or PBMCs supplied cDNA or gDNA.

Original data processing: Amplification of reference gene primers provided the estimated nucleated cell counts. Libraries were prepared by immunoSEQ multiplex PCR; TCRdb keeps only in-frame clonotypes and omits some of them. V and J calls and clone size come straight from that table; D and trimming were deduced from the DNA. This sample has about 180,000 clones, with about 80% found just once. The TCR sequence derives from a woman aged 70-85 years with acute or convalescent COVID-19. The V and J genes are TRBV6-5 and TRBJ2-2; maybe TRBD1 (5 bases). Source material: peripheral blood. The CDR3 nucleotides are TGTGCCAGCACCACCCGCCAGGGAACCGGGGAGCTGTTTTTT. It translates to CASTTRQGTGELFF.